The clone carrying this TCR beta chain was observed a handful of times. Its antigen is currently unknown. The record originates from a study of cytomegalovirus exposure and HLA in healthy donors. The CDR3 totals 16 residues. V lost 4 bases and J lost 4; bases outside the gene matches: 10. Germline V lookup: CDR1 SGHTA, CDR2 FQGNSA. Study-wide points: V segments that were indistinguishable, TRBV6-2 and TRBV6-3 among them, were omitted from analysis.

The PCR made use of 60 Vbeta and 13 Jbeta primers. Clones were read by immunoSEQ multiplex PCR, and TCRdb kept only the in-frame ones, dropping some. The data hold 150,000 to 200,000 clones, with more than 65% observed a single time. The source is a man aged 50 to 59 in good health and CMV-seronegative. The chain joins TRBV7-2 to TRBJ2-3; TRBD2 matches 8 bases. The sample taken for sequencing was PBMCs. The CDR3 bases are TGTGCCAGCAGCTCCTTCAGCGGGGGTAGCGCAGATACGCAGTATTTT. Its translation is CASSSFSGGSADTQYF.